A single TCR beta chain is shown here with its context. CDR3 size: 15 residues. The ends were cut back, 4 bases at V and 7 bases at J, with 17 bases in the middle. CDR1 and CDR2 from the germline V gene are SGHRS and YFSETQ. Clones were sequenced by immunoSEQ multiplex PCR, and TCRdb holds only the in-frame ones, with some missing. The sample includes about 120,000 clones, 75% to 90% seen only once; the top ten take approximately 4.5%. The data stem from a study of cytomegalovirus exposure and HLA in healthy donors. Study-wide background: The same platform was used for the 130 or so validation repertoires and the 600 to 850 first-cohort repertoires, a later analysis reported.

The genes are TRBV5-1 and TRBJ1-4; D is unclear. The sequence derives from a man in his late teens or twenties in good health and CMV-seropositive. Sequences were obtained from PBMCs. The CDR3 region has the DNA TGCGCCAGCAGCAAACGTCCGGGTAGGAGTGAAAAACTGTTTTTT. Its protein product is CASSKRPGRSEKLFF.